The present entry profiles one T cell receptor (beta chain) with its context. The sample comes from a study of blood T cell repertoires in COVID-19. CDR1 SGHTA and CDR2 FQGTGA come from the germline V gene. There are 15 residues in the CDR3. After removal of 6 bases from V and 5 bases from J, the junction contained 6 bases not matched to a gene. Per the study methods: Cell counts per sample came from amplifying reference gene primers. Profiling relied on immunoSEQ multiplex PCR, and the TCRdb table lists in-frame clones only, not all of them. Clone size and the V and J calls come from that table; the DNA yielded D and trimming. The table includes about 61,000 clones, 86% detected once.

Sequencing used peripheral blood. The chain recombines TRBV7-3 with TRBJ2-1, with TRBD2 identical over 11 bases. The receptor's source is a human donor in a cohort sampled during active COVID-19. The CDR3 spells CASRTGTSGNNEQFF. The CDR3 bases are TGTGCCAGCAGGACGGGGACTAGCGGAAACAATGAGCAGTTCTTC.